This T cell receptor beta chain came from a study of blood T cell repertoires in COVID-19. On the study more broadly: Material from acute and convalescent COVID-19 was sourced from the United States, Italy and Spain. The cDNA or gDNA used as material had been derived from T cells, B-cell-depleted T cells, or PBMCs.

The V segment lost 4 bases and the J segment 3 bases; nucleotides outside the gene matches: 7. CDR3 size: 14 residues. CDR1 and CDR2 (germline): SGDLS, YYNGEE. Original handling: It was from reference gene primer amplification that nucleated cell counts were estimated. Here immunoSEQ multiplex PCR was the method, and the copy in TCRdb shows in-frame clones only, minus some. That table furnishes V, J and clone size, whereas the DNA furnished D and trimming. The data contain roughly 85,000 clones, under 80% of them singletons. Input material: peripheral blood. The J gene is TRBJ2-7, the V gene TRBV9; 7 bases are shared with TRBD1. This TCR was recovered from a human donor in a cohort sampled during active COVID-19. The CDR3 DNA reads TGTGCCAGCAGCAAAGGACAGGACGGCTACGAGCAGTACTTC. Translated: CASSKGQDGYEQYF.